One sample yielded the 30 T cell receptor beta chains listed below, sequenced in a study of T-cell memory formation after mild COVID-19. TCRdb re-derived calls from the 5' RACE reads in MiXCR, one entry per CDR3 protein. Seen here are some 150,000 distinct CDR3 sequences, 14% observed once, and the top ten hold about 26%. The sample consisted of PBMCs or a T cell subset sorted from them (not recorded which). Receptors originate from an adult woman who had mild COVID-19 (a few samples of this study predate the infection). Cell type and time point are not known.

V and J are TRBV7-9 and TRBJ2-1; TRBD1 aligns across 11 bases. V lost 4 bases, J lost 8 bases, and 7 bases stayed unmatched. Germline V CDR1 and CDR2: SEHNR, FQNEAQ (reference sequence). This CDR3 contains 15 residues. In DNA, the CDR3 is TGTGCCAGCAGCTCTGGACAGGGGGCTTGGGATGAGCAGTTCTTC. Translating gives CASSSGQGAWDEQFF.

The V and J genes are TRBV11-2 and TRBJ2-2; TRBD2 aligns across 12 bases. Germline-derived CDR1 and CDR2 are SGHAT and FQNNGV. CDR3 size: 18 residues. J lost 3 bases, V lost 1 base, and 6 bases had no gene match. CDR3 region: CASSLGGLAGLYTGELFF. The CDR3 coding sequence is TGTGCCAGCAGCTTAGGTGGACTAGCGGGATTATACACCGGGGAGCTGTTTTTT.

This clonotype was observed a few times. The CDR3 reads CASSFGGTNTEAFF. The CDR3 nucleotides read TGTGCCAGCAGCTTTGGGGGAACGAACACTGAAGCTTTCTTT. The V call is TRBV7-6, the J call TRBJ1-1; possible D gene TRBD1, 5 bases. The germline CDR1 and CDR2 sequences are SGHVS and FNYEAQ. This CDR3 is built from 14 residues. V gave up 3 bases and J gave up 1 base, with 9 bases separating them.

This clonotype was recorded at least ten times. The rearrangement uses TRBV5-1 and TRBJ2-1; 7 bases are a match to TRBD2. There are 18 residues in the CDR3. Germline V lookup: CDR1 SGHRS, CDR2 YFSETQ. Trimming removed 0 bases from V and 1 base from J; junction bases left unmatched: 10. CDR3 coding DNA: TGCGCCAGCAGCTTGGAACCCGGTGCGGGGGTTTCCTACAATGAGCAGTTCTTC. Its translation is CASSLEPGAGVSYNEQFF.

The rearrangement uses TRBV7-3 and TRBJ2-3; 12 bases fit TRBD2. After removal of 5 bases from V and 0 bases from J, the junction contained 3 bases not matched to a gene. In germline, CDR1 is SGHTA, CDR2 FQGTGA. This CDR3 comprises 16 residues. CDR3 loop: CASSDGLAGSTDTQYF. In DNA, the CDR3 is TGTGCCAGCAGCGACGGACTAGCGGGGAGCACAGATACGCAGTATTTT.

Ten or more counts support this clonotype. The V gene is TRBV27, the J gene TRBJ2-7, with D perhaps matching TRBD2 (6 bases). CDR3 length equals 13 residues. The germline V gene encodes CDR1 MNHEY and CDR2 SMNVEV (reference sequence). Trimming took 2 bases from V and 3 from J, leaving 8 bases between them. Here the CDR3 DNA reads TGTGCCAGCAGTTTAGGGACTGGCTACGAGCAGTACTTC. Protein: CASSLGTGYEQYF.

V usage is TRBV27 and J usage is TRBJ1-2, with D unclear. This CDR3 is built from 12 residues. Germline loops: CDR1 MNHEY, CDR2 SMNVEV (reference sequence). The V end lost 6 bases, the J end lost 3 bases, and 8 bases lay between the germline ends. Written as DNA, the CDR3 is TGTGCCAGCAGCTCAAGATACTATGGCTACACCTTC. Residues: CASSSRYYGYTF.

This clonotype came up a few times. In nucleotides, the CDR3 is TGTGCCAGCAGCGGCGGGGATTCTGGAAACACCATATATTTT. Translating it yields CASSGGDSGNTIYF. The gene calls are TRBV9 and TRBJ1-3; D gene ambiguous. Trimming took off 3 bases at V and 1 base at J, with 8 bases between the two ends. The CDR3 sequence is 14 residues long. Germline CDR1 and CDR2: SGDLS and YYNGEE.

This clonotype was picked up many times. V usage is TRBV19 and J usage is TRBJ2-1; D not certain. This CDR3 has 13 residues. V was cut by 3 bases and J by 6 bases, with 9 bases left in between. Germline CDR1 reads LNHDA; CDR2 reads SQIVND (reference sequence). CDR3 loop: CASSISRTNEQFF. In nucleotides, the CDR3 is TGTGCCAGTAGTATTAGCCGAACCAATGAGCAGTTCTTC.

The rearrangement links TRBV15 to TRBJ1-2, with D maybe TRBD1 (5 bases). The V end lost 4 bases, the J end lost 4 bases, and 13 bases lay between the germline ends. The CDR3 has 14 residues. Germline V gene sequence: CDR1 LNHNV, CDR2 YYDKDF (reference sequence). CDR3 region: CATSTRGFFYGYTF. The CDR3 bases are TGTGCCACCAGCACCCGGGGGTTCTTCTATGGCTACACCTTC.

This clonotype was picked up a small number of times. The rearrangement uses TRBV7-6 and TRBJ1-1; D is perhaps TRBD1 (5 bases). Germline CDR1 is SGHVS and CDR2 is FNYEAQ. The CDR3 is made up of 13 amino acids. V lost 3 bases, J lost 5 bases, and 10 bases lay in between. The CDR3 DNA is TGTGCCAGCAGCTTGGGGGGAAAAACTGAAGCTTTCTTT. It translates to CASSLGGKTEAFF.

The chain couples TRBV29-1 to TRBJ2-7; possibly TRBD1 for D (6 bases). The CDR3 has 14 amino acids. The germline gives CDR1 SQVTM, CDR2 ANQGSEA. Trimming pared 7 bases from V and 0 bases from J, leaving 16 bases between. CDR3 in DNA: TGCAGCGGCGCAGAGTGGGACACCTCCTACGAGCAGTACTTC. This codes for CSGAEWDTSYEQYF.

The DNA for the CDR3 is TGCGCCAGCAGCTTAGGTACAGGCCCAGAAGCAGATACGCAGTATTTT. Protein: CASSLGTGPEADTQYF. The V call is TRBV5-1, the J call TRBJ2-3, with TRBD1 as a possible D gene (5 bases). The CDR3 spans 16 residues. V was trimmed by 2 bases and J by 4 bases, leaving 17 bases between them. CDR1 SGHRS and CDR2 YFSETQ come from the germline V gene.

This clonotype has only a few counts. The V call is TRBV12-3 or TRBV12-4, the J call TRBJ2-5, with D perhaps TRBD2 (6 bases). V lost 3 bases, J lost 5 bases, and 16 bases lay in between. The CDR3 is 15 residues long. The DNA of the CDR3 is TGTGCCAGCAGTTTGGGGCCGGAGGGCGAGGAGACCCAGTACTTC. Its protein is CASSLGPEGEETQYF.

The chain couples TRBV7-6 to TRBJ2-6; unclear D gene. The CDR3 consists of 16 residues. The germline CDR1 and CDR2 sequences are SGHVS and FNYEAQ. Deletions cut 1 base from V and 1 base from J, with 8 bases between. CDR3 DNA sequence: TGTGCCAGCAGCTTAGACTCTTTATCTGGGGCCAACGTCCTGACTTTC. It codes for CASSLDSLSGANVLTF.

This clonotype turned up a few times. The V and J genes are TRBV24-1 and TRBJ2-2, with D tentatively TRBD1 (6 bases). Germline CDR1 is KGHDR and CDR2 is SFDVKD. V was clipped by 7 bases and J by 2 bases, with 13 bases between them. CDR3 size: 15 residues. CDR3 loop: CATSLGQINTGELFF. In DNA form, the CDR3 reads TGTGCCACCAGCCTTGGACAGATCAACACCGGGGAGCTGTTTTTT.

This clonotype was counted a few times. The rearrangement links TRBV27 to TRBJ2-1; 11 nucleotides agree with TRBD1. This CDR3 has 17 amino acids. The germline V gene encodes CDR1 MNHEY and CDR2 SMNVEV (reference sequence). V was pared by 6 bases and J by 6 bases, with 13 bases of the junction left unmatched. As DNA, the CDR3 is TGTGCCAGCAGCAGGACAGGGGGCTCACTACTGCTCAATGAGCAGTTCTTC. Its protein product is CASSRTGGSLLLNEQFF.

The rearrangement joins TRBV24-1 to TRBJ2-7; a weak D match, TRBD1 (5 bases). CDR1 and CDR2 (germline): KGHDR, SFDVKD. V was cut by 3 bases and J by 3 bases, with 17 bases left in between. The CDR3 has 16 residues. The CDR3 DNA reads TGTGCCACCAGTGATGCGGTGGACACCCAGTTCTACGAGCAGTACTTC. This gives the protein CATSDAVDTQFYEQYF.

This clonotype has just a few counts. The chain joins TRBV6-5 to TRBJ2-1, with D uncertain. In germline, CDR1 is MNHEY, CDR2 SVGAGI. The CDR3 covers 15 residues. Trimming cost V 0 bases and J 10 bases, with 16 bases left between them. The CDR3 DNA reads as TGTGCCAGCAGTTACTCACCACCTCCGGCAGGAGAGCAGTTCTTC. This codes for CASSYSPPPAGEQFF.

This chain links TRBV27 with TRBJ2-7; 7 positions agree with TRBD1. Trimming removed 7 bases from V and 0 bases from J; junction bases left unmatched: 24. Germline values: CDR1 MNHEY, CDR2 SMNVEV (reference sequence). The length of the CDR3 is 20 residues. The CDR3 spells CASNPLPFSTGMLSSYEQYF. As DNA, the CDR3 is TGTGCCAGCAACCCCCTGCCCTTTTCGACAGGGATGTTATCCTCCTACGAGCAGTACTTC.

This clonotype was recorded a few times. The genes are TRBV15 and TRBJ2-7; possible D gene TRBD1, 6 bases. This CDR3 is built from 14 residues. Germline-derived CDR1 and CDR2 are LNHNV and YYDKDF (reference sequence). V was trimmed by 4 bases and J by 3 bases, leaving 13 bases between them. CDR3 sequence reads: CATSTDRYSYEQYF. CDR3 bases: TGTGCCACCAGCACGGACAGATACAGCTACGAGCAGTACTTC.

This clonotype was seen only a few times. J is TRBJ1-4 and V is TRBV19, with TRBD1 as a possible D gene (6 bases). The germline V gene encodes CDR1 LNHDA and CDR2 SQIVND (reference sequence). With 7 bases removed from V and 8 bases from J, the gap between germline ends came to 14 bases. The CDR3 has 13 residues. CDR3 protein: CASTDRAYEKLFF. Written as DNA, the CDR3 is TGTGCCAGTACGGACAGAGCTTACGAAAAACTGTTTTTT.

This clonotype has only a few counts. The rearrangement uses TRBV12-3 or TRBV12-4 and TRBJ2-3; D is ambiguous. The CDR3 runs 15 residues. V was trimmed by 5 bases and J by 3 bases, leaving 15 bases between them. The CDR3 DNA follows: TGTGCCAGCAGTGCTGAAGGCCCCGGGACAGATACGCAGTATTTT. This translates into CASSAEGPGTDTQYF.

The V call is TRBV9, the J call TRBJ2-1, with a possible D match to TRBD2 (5 bases). This CDR3 contains 15 residues. Germline values: CDR1 SGDLS, CDR2 YYNGEE. The V and J ends lost 4 bases and 8 bases respectively, with 19 bases between them. The CDR3 bases are TGTGCCAGCAGCCCCTCGGCGGGCCTTTCCGATGAGCAGTTCTTC. Its translation is CASSPSAGLSDEQFF.

The chain has TRBV5-4 and TRBJ1-1; unclear D gene. This CDR3 comprises 15 residues. The V end was cut by 4 bases, the J end by 0 bases, with 13 bases between. CDR1 is SGHNT, CDR2 YYREEE, per germline (reference sequence). The chain's CDR3 is CASSDGPGMNTEAFF. The CDR3 DNA follows: TGTGCCAGCAGCGATGGGCCAGGTATGAACACTGAAGCTTTCTTT. The whole variable domain, remainder taken from reference TRBV5-4 and TRBJ1-1, is ETGVTQSPTHLIKTRGQQVTLRCSSQSGHNTVSWYQQALGQGPQFIFQYYREEENGRGNFPPRFSGLQFPNYSSELNVNALELDDSALYLCASSDGPGMNTEAFFGQGTRLTVV.

The table lists this clonotype with a few counts. The chain uses TRBV5-1 and TRBJ2-7, with 9 bases aligning to TRBD1. This CDR3 comprises 14 residues. V was pared by 4 bases and J by 3 bases, with 5 bases of the junction left unmatched. Germline-derived CDR1 and CDR2 are SGHRS and YFSETQ. Here the CDR3 DNA reads TGCGCCAGCAGCAGGGGACAGGGTAGCTACGAGCAGTACTTC. Its protein product is CASSRGQGSYEQYF.

The rearrangement uses TRBV15 and TRBJ2-4; no definite D call. The germline gives CDR1 LNHNV, CDR2 YYDKDF (reference sequence). The CDR3 is made up of 18 amino acids. V shed 0 bases and J shed 6 bases, with 21 bases lying between them. The CDR3 coding sequence is TGTGCCACCAGCAGAGAAAGAGGTCCGAAAGGCACTTTAAACATTCAGTACTTC. Its protein product is CATSRERGPKGTLNIQYF.

The chain joins TRBV7-9 to TRBJ1-2; D possibly corresponds to TRBD1 (6 bases). V dropped 5 bases and J dropped 8 bases, with 15 bases sitting between them. This CDR3 spans 13 amino acids. Per the germline V gene, CDR1 is SEHNR and CDR2 is FQNEAQ (reference sequence). CDR3 nucleotides: TGTGCCAGCAGCCCCATTGAAGGACAGGGCTACACCTTC. It yields the protein CASSPIEGQGYTF.

This clonotype was counted between two and nine times. The chain recombines TRBV12-3 or TRBV12-4 with TRBJ2-6; D not certain. Deletions cut 8 bases from V and 5 bases from J, with 10 bases between. There are 13 residues in the CDR3. As DNA, the CDR3 is TGTGCCAGCTCGCAAGCGAGGGCCAACGTCCTGACTTTC. It yields the protein CASSQARANVLTF.

This clonotype showed up just a few times. This chain links TRBV2 with TRBJ2-1; tentative D call: TRBD2 (6 bases). V was clipped by 6 bases and J by 9 bases, with 12 bases between them. CDR1 is SNHLY, CDR2 FYNNEI, per germline. This CDR3 has 12 residues. The CDR3 protein is CASRVMGGEQFF. The CDR3 DNA reads TGTGCCAGCAGGGTAATGGGGGGTGAGCAGTTCTTC.